This note documents a single T cell receptor (beta chain) sequence. This clone has more than one count but fewer than ten. This clone's antigen is unknown. Per-base qualities were not stored, and no clone one base away is much larger. This record comes from a study of cytomegalovirus exposure and HLA in healthy donors (dated by TCRdb to 2016 to 2017). About the investigation overall: According to an earlier analysis of around 600 of the donors, about 179 million T cells yielded roughly 100 million unique TCR beta sequences and around 280 Gb of sequence data. An early release covering roughly 600 HLA-typed donors comprised approximately 300 gigabases of sequencing data and around 85 million unique TCR sequences. Of the 350 to 450 genotyped donors, roughly 80% fell in the genetic ancestry cluster associated with self-reported Caucasian donors. The study aimed to test whether cataloging public T cell receptors could reveal signatures of past pathogen exposure. The T cell repertoires of 700 or so subjects were profiled by immunosequencing and related to cytomegalovirus serostatus. Besides the first cohort of some 670 subjects, a separate validation cohort made up of over a hundred different subjects was used. The study combined high-throughput TCR immunosequencing, statistical association of individual TCRs with disease status, and machine learning to predict cytomegalovirus infection status. A later analysis re-examined previously published TCR beta repertoires from just over 650 donors and added high-resolution HLA genotyping to investigate patterns of TCR occurrence. Rather than using new phenotypic data, the later analysis identified candidate immune exposures from TCR beta sequences and from how often those sequences occurred across donors. To decide whether each TCR beta V gene segment behaved as functional or pseudogenic, an earlier analysis of 587 of the donors relied on high-throughput TCR beta sequencing. Alongside the repertoire data, information on donor age, sex, ethnicity and CMV serostatus was compiled. Genome-wide SNP genotypes for about three fifths of the roughly 700 donors were used in a later genetic analysis, which treated that subset as a discovery cohort. Every discovery cohort repertoire had been produced on one sequencing platform. HLA typing covered class I and class II loci at four-digit resolution. The number of typed donors differed by locus: 629-630 for A, B, C, DRB1 and DQB1; 500 to 550 for DQA1; approximately 600 for DPA1; and about 450 for DPB1. A few DR-DQ haplotypes were treated as single units for association and clustering because of strong linkage in the cohort. Among about 390 genotyped donors of the cohort, an average of about 240,000 unique TCR beta nucleotide sequences were sequenced per donor, roughly 20% of them non-productive.

The CDR3, cysteine through phenylalanine, is 15 amino acids long. The retained sequence is limited to the CDR3, 45 bases, with the frame set at the first base. Taken from the germline V gene, the CDR1 and CDR2 loops are SNHLY and FYNNEI. Here V drops 2 bases and J drops 3 bases, and the junction holds 4 bases not matched to any gene. The cohort was made up of around 720 healthy bone marrow donors. All cohort members were sampled while nominally healthy, although unrecorded immune exposures were likely present. The donor was CMV seronegative and belonged to the group of roughly 330 seronegative cohort members. Each donor provided a peripheral blood sample, and peripheral blood mononuclear cells were used for TCR beta sequencing. The Qiagen DNeasy Blood Extraction Kit was used to extract genomic DNA from the blood cell samples. Libraries were made using the immunoSEQ multiplex PCR assay. For the multiplex PCR, a mixture combining 60 forward primers for TCR Vbeta segments and 13 reverse primers for TCR Jbeta segments was used. Amplification of the CDR3 region of rearranged TCR beta genes was performed with a multiplex PCR assay on genomic DNA. On the Illumina HiSeq System, the amplified TCR beta libraries were sequenced as 87-base-pair reads. The original pipeline was this. A later analysis tallied around 82 million unique TCR beta chains across the approximately 670 repertoires, and some 12 million of those chains were shared by two or more donors. A nearest-neighbor algorithm error-corrected the raw reads and collapsed the reads into unique sequences, merging closely related sequences to remove PCR and sequencing errors. To assign V, D and J gene segments, CDR3 sequences were aligned to IMGT reference sequences. For a sequence to be retained, a match of at least six nucleotides to both a V gene segment and a J gene segment was required. A rearrangement was called productive if the CDR3 had no stop codons and remained in frame with V and J, and every other rearrangement was called non-productive. Following IMGT convention, CDR3 was defined as the stretch from the second conserved V-encoded cysteine to the conserved J-encoded phenylalanine. The earlier analysis of about 620 of the donors excluded sequences that lacked an unambiguous match to a single V gene segment. An earlier analysis of around 600 of the donors classified V segments as functional when productive rearrangements were above 56.7% and as segregating when the standard deviation between donors was above 5%. A statistical classification framework was developed to diagnose cytomegalovirus status using the catalog of TCR beta chain sequences. V and J gene assignment, in a later analysis, came from comparing TCR nucleotide sequences with IMGT/GENE-DB human TR gene sequences. In a later analysis, CDR3 sequences and most-parsimonious VDJ recombination scenarios were assigned using the TCRdist pipeline. A later analysis defined each TCR beta chain by its CDR3 amino acid sequence plus V-gene family, and excluded reads lacking a unique V-gene family. In a later analysis, fewer than 600 highly shared, low-generation-probability nucleotide sequences were removed to address suspected cross-contamination and a sequencing artifact. For each public chain, a later analysis derived a clonal expansion index from normalized ranks of inferred template counts within each repertoire. A later analysis computed generation probabilities with a VDJ recombination model fitted to out-of-frame rearrangements, and checked the results against IGoR. A later analysis scored TCR-TCR, TCR-HLA and TCR-CMV co-occurrence with hypergeometric tests, applying a repertoire-size bias correction to TCR pairs. To estimate false discovery rates, a later analysis permuted the HLA or CMV assignments 20 times. In a later analysis, co-occurring TCRs were grouped using DBSCAN, with TCRdist sequence similarity added in when clustering inside HLA-allele-positive subsets. Repertoires with fewer than 30,000 or more than 120,000 public chains, plus five repertoires with anomalous nucleotide sharing, were excluded from co-occurrence clustering. Held by TCRdb, this immuneACCESS table contains in-frame sequences only and omits some clones. Under half of the omission traces to an unresolved V gene where checked; the cause of the rest is unknown. The V and J calls and clone size are taken from that table; D and trimming were inferred from the DNA. The sample table lists about 180,000 clones, 82% of them with a count of one. The biggest ten clones account for 1.5% to 1.7% of the sample.

The investigation overall reported the following: HLA typing was unavailable for some donors at each locus, so association tests used only the typed subset. In a later analysis, most CMV-associated TCR beta chains were found to appear HLA-restricted, with HLA associations seemingly driven largely by CMV exposure. In a later analysis, the rate of TCR association differed among HLA loci, with DRB1 alleles having the most associated TCRs and HLA-C alleles having the fewest. When HLA alleles, especially DR and DQ, strongly co-occurred, TCR associations were difficult to assign to individual alleles. In the study, approximately 150 TCR beta chains were listed as associated with cytomegalovirus. A later genetic analysis reported fewer N-insertions in productive TCRs among donors in an Asian-associated ancestry cluster than the roughly 650-donor mean. Only TCR beta chains were sequenced in this cohort, and the absence of alpha or paired-chain data limited detectable features. A further reported finding was that TCR beta sequences accurately predicted the HLA-A and HLA-B alleles for most subjects in the first cohort. Compared with equally common non-associated chains, HLA-associated TCR beta chains in a later analysis were more clonally expanded and had lower generation probabilities. In an earlier analysis of under 600 of the donors, most TCR beta V segments were observed in productive rearrangements about 87% or about 30% of the time, broadly matching IMGT annotations. Roughly uniform sequencing depth across donors was assumed in presence/absence analyses, although this assumption may not hold. An association between a missense DCLRE1C variant and V-gene and J-gene trimming of TCR beta chains was found in a later genetic analysis and replicated in an independent cohort. Because the 87-base-pair reads could not distinguish some IMGT-functional V segments, including TRBV6-2 and TRBV6-3, those segments were excluded. The classifier was reported to diagnose cytomegalovirus status with high specificity and sensitivity in both the original and validation cohorts. In a later analysis, 16,951 TCR beta sequences were associated with specific HLA alleles at a false discovery rate of 0.05. For the cohort, immune exposure information was limited to CMV serostatus. A cluster of highly shared sequence variants was judged likely to represent a technical artifact of the sequencing pipeline. In a later analysis, several top co-occurrence clusters were reported to appear linked to parvovirus B19, influenza, CMV and Epstein-Barr virus. The earlier analysis of around 600 of the donors excluded some 16 rarely observed V segments, including chromosome 9 orphons, because counts were too low. According to the authors, the approach could potentially be generalized to other disease states and immunological phenotypes. Linkage disequilibrium might explain the correlated functional status among segregating V segments, but an unknown experimental factor could not be ruled out. In vitro tests confirmed that a few of the cytomegalovirus-associated TCR beta chains recognize cytomegalovirus antigens. Most TCR sequences were observed very rarely across donors, whereas some public TCRs were present in many individuals.

Material for sequencing was PBMCs. Recombination linked TRBV2 to TRBJ2-4; a stretch of 7 junction bases matches TRBD1. The clonotype was recovered from a man in his forties in good health and CMV-seronegative. The DNA reads as follows: TGTGCCAGCAGTGAAAGGGGGCGCGGCAAAAACATTCAGTACTTC. It translates to CASSERGRGKNIQYF.